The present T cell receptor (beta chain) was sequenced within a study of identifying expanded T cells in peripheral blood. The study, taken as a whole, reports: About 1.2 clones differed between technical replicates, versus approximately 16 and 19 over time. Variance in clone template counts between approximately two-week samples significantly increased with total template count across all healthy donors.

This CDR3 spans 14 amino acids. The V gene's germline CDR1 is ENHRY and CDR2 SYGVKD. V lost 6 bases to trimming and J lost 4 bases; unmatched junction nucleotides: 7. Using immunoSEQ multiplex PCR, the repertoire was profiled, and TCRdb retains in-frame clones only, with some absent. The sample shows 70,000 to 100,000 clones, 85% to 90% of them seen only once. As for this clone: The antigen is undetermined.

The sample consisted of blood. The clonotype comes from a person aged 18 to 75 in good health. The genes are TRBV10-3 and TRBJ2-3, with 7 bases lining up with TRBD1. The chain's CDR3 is CAIRKTGQSDTQYF. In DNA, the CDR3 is TGTGCCATCAGAAAGACAGGGCAGTCAGATACGCAGTATTTT.